This T cell receptor (beta chain) was profiled in a study of blood T cell repertoires in COVID-19 (dated by TCRdb to 2020 to 2021). Looking at the study overall: Samples covering the acute and convalescent phases of COVID-19 were provided by collaborators in the United States, Italy and Spain. Subjects who had been exposed to COVID-19, were actively infected with it, or had recovered from it provided the deeply sampled blood TCRbeta repertoires that made up the dataset. The repertoires were made available in a free public database intended to serve as a resource for research on the immune response to SARS-CoV-2. The samples were drawn from the first 160 participants of the ongoing ImmuneRACE study and from 950 to 1,500 subjects provided by 6 global collaborators. HLA class I and class II types, where available, came from metadata supplied by the sample provider rather than from assay-based typing. The prospective study material was composed of cDNA or gDNA derived from T cells, B-cell-depleted T cells, or PBMCs. A de-identified subject ID, COVID-19 status, age in years and sex were almost always included in the sample metadata.

Collaborating institutions collected whole blood in K2EDTA tubes following their own protocols. For TCRbeta analysis, collaborators shipped samples in one of three forms: frozen whole blood, isolated PBMCs, or DNA extracted from either of those sample types. The study at large found these results: The quantity of clinical and demographic metadata differed by source and by participant and was supplied without curation.

The junction shows trimming of 4 bases on V and 3 bases on J, and the gene matches do not reach 14 bases of it. The CDR3 starts with the cysteine, ends with the phenylalanine, and has 19 residues. Only CDR3 DNA is held: 57 bases, read in frame from base 1. Based on the germline V gene, the CDR1 and CDR2 sequences are SGDLS and YYNGEE. The immunoSEQ Assay, a bias-controlled multiplex PCR, was used to amplify TCRbeta CDR3 regions from genomic DNA. Processing in the source paper ran as follows. Within the assay, amplification of reference gene primers was used to estimate how many nucleated cells each sample contained. To quantify the absolute abundance of each unique TCRbeta CDR3 rearrangement, sequence reads were collapsed and filtered. For each sample, productive Simpson clonality was calculated by taking the square root of Simpson's diversity index across productive rearrangements. This immuneACCESS table, as held by TCRdb, lists in-frame sequences with V and J called but not all clones. Of the missing ones, under half trace to an unresolved V gene in checked studies; the others have no known cause. That table is the source of V, J and clone size, and D and trimming were worked out from the DNA. The sample table lists approximately 110,000 clones, 86% of them with a count of one. The ten largest make up around 5% of the sample.

This clone came up once. The antigen this receptor binds is unknown. Base qualities are not recorded, but no much larger clone differs from it by a single base. The clonotype comes from a human donor in a cohort sampled during active COVID-19. The sequencing sample was made of peripheral blood. The rearrangement joined TRBV9 to TRBJ2-3, and 13 junctional nucleotides match TRBD2. In nucleotide form, the sequence is TGTGCCAGCAGCCCAGAGGGACTAGCGGGATCAACGGGAACAGATACGCAGTATTTT. Translated, it reads CASSPEGLAGSTGTDTQYF.